The T cell receptor (beta chain) described here comes from a study of T-cell memory formation after mild COVID-19. The study, taken as a whole, reports: CD8+ contracting clones occupied EMRA, while CD4+ ones occupied mainly CM and EM.

CDR3 length: 15 residues. J was trimmed by 4 bases and V by 6 bases; bases with no gene match: 11. This clonotype was found a few times. Antigen specificity is unknown. Using constant-segment primers, 5'RACE produced TCR alpha and TCR beta cDNA libraries carrying sample barcodes and UMIs. From the 5' RACE reads, TCRdb called clonotypes with MiXCR, one entry per CDR3 protein. Of under 450,000 distinct CDR3 sequences detected, 20% appear once; the ten largest clones hold 21%. This receptor was identified in a man between 18 and 35 years old who had mild COVID-19 (a few samples of this study predate the infection). Cell type and time point are not known. The sequenced material came from PBMCs or a T cell subset sorted from them (not recorded which). The V call is TRBV12-3 or TRBV12-4, the J call TRBJ1-2, with TRBD1 matching over 7 bases. For the CDR3, the DNA is TGTGCCAGCAGCCTCCATCCCAGGGGGACCTATGGCTACACCTTC. This encodes CASSLHPRGTYGYTF.